This T cell receptor beta chain was documented in a study of blood T cell repertoires in COVID-19. Background on the study: Sources were T cells, B-cell-depleted T cells, or PBMCs; the material itself was cDNA or gDNA.

There are 15 residues in the CDR3. The V end lost 1 base, the J end lost 4 bases, and 12 bases lay between the germline ends. Germline V gene lookup returns CDR1 ENHRY and CDR2 SYGVKD. Profiled with immunoSEQ multiplex PCR; TCRdb holds only in-frame clones, not every one. The table includes more than 200,000 clones, more than 70% detected once. This sequence joins TRBV10-3 and TRBJ2-3; tentative D call: TRBD2 (5 bases). The receptor comes from a woman in her 50s with acute or convalescent COVID-19. Sequences were obtained from peripheral blood. The CDR3 nucleotides read TGTGCCATCAGTGAGTTAGCGCTGGAGGCAGATACGCAGTATTTT. The encoded protein is CAISELALEADTQYF.